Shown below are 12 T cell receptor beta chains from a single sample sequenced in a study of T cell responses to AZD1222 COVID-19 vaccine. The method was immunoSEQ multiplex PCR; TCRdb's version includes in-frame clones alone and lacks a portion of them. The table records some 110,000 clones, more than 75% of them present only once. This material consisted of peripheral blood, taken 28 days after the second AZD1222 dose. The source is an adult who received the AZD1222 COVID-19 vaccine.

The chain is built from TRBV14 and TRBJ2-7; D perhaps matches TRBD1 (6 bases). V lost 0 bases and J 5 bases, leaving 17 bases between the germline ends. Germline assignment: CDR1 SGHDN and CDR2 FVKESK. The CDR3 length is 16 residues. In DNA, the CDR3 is TGTGCCAGCAGCCAAGACAGGGGTGGATGGGCCGACGAGCAGTACTTC. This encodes CASSQDRGGWADEQYF.

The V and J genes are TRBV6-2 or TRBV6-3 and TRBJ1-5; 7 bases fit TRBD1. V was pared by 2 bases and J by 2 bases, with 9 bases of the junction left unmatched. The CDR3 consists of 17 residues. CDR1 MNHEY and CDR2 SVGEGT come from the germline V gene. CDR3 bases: TGTGCCAGCAGTTACCCCAGGGACAGAAGACGCAATCAGCCCCAGCATTTT. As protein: CASSYPRDRRRNQPQHF.

In DNA, the CDR3 is TGTGCCAGCTGGAGAGCGGGGGGCTCCTACGAGCAGTACTTC. Its protein is CASWRAGGSYEQYF. V and J are TRBV2 and TRBJ2-7; 9 bases align to TRBD2. Trimming at V came to 8 bases and at J to 0 bases, leaving 5 bases not matched to a gene. The germline V gene encodes CDR1 SNHLY and CDR2 FYNNEI. The CDR3 contains 14 residues.

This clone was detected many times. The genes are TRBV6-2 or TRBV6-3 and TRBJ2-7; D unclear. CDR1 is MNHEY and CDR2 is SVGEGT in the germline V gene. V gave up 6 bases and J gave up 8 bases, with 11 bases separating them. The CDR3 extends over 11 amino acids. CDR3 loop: CASSHARKQYF. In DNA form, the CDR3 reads TGTGCCAGCAGCCACGCGAGGAAGCAGTACTTC.

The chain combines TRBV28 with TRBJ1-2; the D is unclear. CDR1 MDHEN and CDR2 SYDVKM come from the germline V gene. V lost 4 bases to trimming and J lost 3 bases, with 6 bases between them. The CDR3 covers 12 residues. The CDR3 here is CASSSGDYGYTF. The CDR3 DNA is TGTGCCAGCAGTTCGGGTGACTATGGCTACACCTTC.

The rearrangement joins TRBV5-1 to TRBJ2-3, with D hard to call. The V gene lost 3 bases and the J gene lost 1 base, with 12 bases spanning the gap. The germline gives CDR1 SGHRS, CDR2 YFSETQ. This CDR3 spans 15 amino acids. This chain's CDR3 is CASSSLDGRTDTQYF. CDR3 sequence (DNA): TGCGCCAGCAGCTCCCTGGACGGCCGCACAGATACGCAGTATTTT.

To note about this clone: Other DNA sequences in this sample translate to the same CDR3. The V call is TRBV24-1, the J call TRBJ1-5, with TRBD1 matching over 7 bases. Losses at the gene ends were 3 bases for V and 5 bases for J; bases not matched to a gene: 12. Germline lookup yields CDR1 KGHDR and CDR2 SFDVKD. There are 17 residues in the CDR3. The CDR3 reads CATSDGSGRGLDQPQHF. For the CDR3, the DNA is TGTGCCACCAGTGATGGGTCAGGGAGGGGGCTGGATCAGCCCCAGCATTTT.

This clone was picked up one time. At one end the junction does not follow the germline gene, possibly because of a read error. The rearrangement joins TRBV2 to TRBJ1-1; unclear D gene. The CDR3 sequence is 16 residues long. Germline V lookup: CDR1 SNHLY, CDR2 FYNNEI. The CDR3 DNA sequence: TGTGCCAGCAGTGAAAGGGAAGGACCCATGAACGCTGAAGCTTTCTTT. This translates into CASSEREGPMNAEAFF. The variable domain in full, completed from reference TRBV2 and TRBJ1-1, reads EPEVTQTPSHQVTQMGQEVILRCVPISNHLYFYWYRQILGQKVEFLVSFYNNEISEKSEIFDDQFSVERPDGSNFTLKIRSTKLEDSAMYFCASSEREGPMNAEAFFGQGTRLTVV.

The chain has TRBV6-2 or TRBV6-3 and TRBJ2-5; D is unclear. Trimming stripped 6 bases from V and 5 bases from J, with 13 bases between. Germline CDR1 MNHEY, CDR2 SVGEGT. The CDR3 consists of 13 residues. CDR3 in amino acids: CASSPPFWETQYF. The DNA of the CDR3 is TGTGCCAGCAGCCCCCCATTCTGGGAGACCCAGTACTTC.

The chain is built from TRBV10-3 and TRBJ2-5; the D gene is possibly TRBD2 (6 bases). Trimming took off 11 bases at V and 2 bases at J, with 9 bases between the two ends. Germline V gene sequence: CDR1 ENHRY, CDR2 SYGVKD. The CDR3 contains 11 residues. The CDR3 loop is CASAGQETQYF. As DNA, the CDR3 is TGTGCCTCCGCGGGGCAAGAGACCCAGTACTTC.

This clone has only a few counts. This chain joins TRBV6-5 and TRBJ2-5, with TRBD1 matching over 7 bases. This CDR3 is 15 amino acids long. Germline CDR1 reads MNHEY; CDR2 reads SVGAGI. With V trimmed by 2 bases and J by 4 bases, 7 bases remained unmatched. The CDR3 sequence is CASSYPRQGRETQYF. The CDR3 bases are TGTGCCAGCAGTTACCCACGACAGGGAAGAGAGACCCAGTACTTC.

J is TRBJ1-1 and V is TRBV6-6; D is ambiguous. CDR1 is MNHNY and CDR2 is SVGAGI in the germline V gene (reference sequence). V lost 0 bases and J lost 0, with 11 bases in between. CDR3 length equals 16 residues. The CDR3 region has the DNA TGTGCCAGCAGTTACTCTCAGAATACTGTGAACACTGAAGCTTTCTTT. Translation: CASSYSQNTVNTEAFF.